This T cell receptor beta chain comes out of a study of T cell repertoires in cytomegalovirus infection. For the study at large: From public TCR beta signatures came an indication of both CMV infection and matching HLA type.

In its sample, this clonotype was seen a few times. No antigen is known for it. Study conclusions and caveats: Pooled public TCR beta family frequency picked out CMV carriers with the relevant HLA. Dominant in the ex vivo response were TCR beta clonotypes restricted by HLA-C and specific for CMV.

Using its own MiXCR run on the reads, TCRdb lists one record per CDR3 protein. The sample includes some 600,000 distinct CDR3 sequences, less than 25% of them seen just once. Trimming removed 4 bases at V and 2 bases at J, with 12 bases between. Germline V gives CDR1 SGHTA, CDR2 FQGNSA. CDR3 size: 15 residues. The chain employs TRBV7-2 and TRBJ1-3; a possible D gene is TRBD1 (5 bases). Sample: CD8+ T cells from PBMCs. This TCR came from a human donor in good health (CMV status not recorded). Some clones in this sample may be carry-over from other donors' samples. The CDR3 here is CASSSDAGPGNTIYF. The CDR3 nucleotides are TGTGCCAGCAGCTCAGATGCAGGGCCTGGAAACACCATATATTTT.